This T cell receptor beta chain was identified during a study of shared clonotypes between healthy human individuals. Overall study findings and caveats: The four-donor shared clonotypes exceeded non-shared clonotypes in generation probability, with non-shared ones scoring lower. Larger estimated richness was generally recorded for naive subsets relative to memory subsets.

V lost 1 base and J lost 0, with 15 bases in between. The CDR3 loop spans 17 amino acids. The germline V gene encodes CDR1 SGHAT and CDR2 FQNNGV. The sample holds a few counts of this clone. Its antigen is unknown. Profiled with immunoSEQ multiplex PCR; TCRdb holds only in-frame clones, not every one. The sample holds around 700,000 clones, 72% seen once. The clonotype originates from a woman aged 25 to 39 in good health. The genes are TRBV11-2 and TRBJ1-1; weak D call: TRBD1 (5 bases). Sequenced input: memory CD4+ T cells sorted from blood. Noted subset: CD45RA-negative fraction. The CDR3: CASSLGAHGGMNTEAFF. The CDR3 nucleotides are TGTGCCAGCAGCTTAGGGGCCCATGGGGGGATGAACACTGAAGCTTTCTTT.